The 17 T cell receptor beta chains below were found in one sample sequenced in a study of CD8 T cells in ankylosing spondylitis. Study outcomes and limitations: In ankylosing spondylitis blood, a motif of eight highly homologous TCR beta variants appeared characteristic.

What these receptors recognize is not known. TCRdb independently ran MiXCR on the 5' RACE reads; one entry per CDR3 protein. The sample includes around 130,000 distinct CDR3 sequences, 15% to 20% of them seen just once. The material sequenced was blood, either unsorted or a sorted T cell fraction (not recorded which). The receptors here all came from a male donor with ankylosing spondylitis.

CDR3 bases: TGTGCCACCAGCGGGCGCTACGAGCAGTACTTC. Its translation is CATSGRYEQYF. The chain uses TRBV24-1 and TRBJ2-7; D not resolved. Germline V gene lookup returns CDR1 KGHDR and CDR2 SFDVKD. The V and J ends lost 7 bases and 3 bases respectively, with 6 bases between them. This CDR3 has 11 amino acids.

The rearrangement joins TRBV9 to TRBJ2-6, with D unclear. The CDR3 is made up of 15 amino acids. V gave up 0 bases and J gave up 1 base, with 5 bases separating them. Germline V gives CDR1 SGDLS, CDR2 YYNGEE. The CDR3 reads CASSVEGSGANVLTF. DNA of the CDR3: TGTGCCAGCAGCGTAGAGGGTTCTGGGGCCAACGTCCTGACTTTC.

There are a few counts of this clonotype. This chain uses TRBV12-3 or TRBV12-4 with TRBJ1-4; D uncertain. This CDR3 has 13 residues. V was cut by 5 bases and J by 10 bases, with 14 bases left in between. This CDR3 is CASSRLLRGKLFF. CDR3 DNA: TGTGCCAGCAGTCGCCTCCTCCGAGGAAAACTGTTTTTT.

This rearrangement joins TRBV14 to TRBJ2-1; TRBD1 or TRBD2 may be the D gene (5 bases each). The V gene lost 1 base and the J gene lost 4 bases, with 14 bases spanning the gap. CDR1 SGHDN and CDR2 FVKESK come from the germline V gene. The CDR3 spans 16 residues. CDR3: CASSQAFGGPYNEQFF. CDR3 bases: TGTGCCAGCAGCCAAGCGTTTGGGGGTCCTTACAATGAGCAGTTCTTC.

In its sample, this clonotype was seen many times. This chain joins TRBV20-1 and TRBJ2-1; D might be TRBD2 (6 bases). Per the germline V gene, CDR1 is DFQATT and CDR2 is SNEGSKA (reference sequence). V gave up 6 bases and J gave up 2 bases, with 14 bases separating them. The CDR3 has 14 amino acids. CDR3 nucleotide sequence: TGCAGTGCGCACCGGGACTCGACCTACAATGAGCAGTTCTTC. Translated: CSAHRDSTYNEQFF.

The chain links TRBV6-1 to TRBJ2-2, with D tentatively TRBD1 (6 bases). Germline CDR1 is MNHNS and CDR2 is SASEGT. The CDR3 contains 14 residues. V shed 9 bases and J shed 0 bases, with 11 bases lying between them. CDR3 coding DNA: TGTGCCAGTAGGACAGAAACGAACACCGGGGAGCTGTTTTTT. This sequence encodes CASRTETNTGELFF.

This clonotype appeared a few times. The rearrangement uses TRBV9 and TRBJ2-7; TRBD2 aligns across 7 bases. The CDR3 spans 14 residues. Per the germline V gene, CDR1 is SGDLS and CDR2 is YYNGEE. V trimming: 3 bases; J trimming: 3 bases; junction bases outside the gene matches: 6. The CDR3 DNA follows: TGTGCCAGCAGCGAGACTAGCAATTACTACGAGCAGTACTTC. Translating gives CASSETSNYYEQYF.

There are a few counts of this clonotype. The chain has TRBV3-1 and TRBJ1-1; D is undetermined. The CDR3 has 15 amino acids. Trimming took 0 bases from V and 5 from J, leaving 13 bases between them. Germline V gene sequence: CDR1 LGHDT, CDR2 YNNKEL (reference sequence). The CDR3, as DNA: TGTGCCAGCAGCCAAGATCAACAGAGTTGGACTGAAGCTTTCTTT. Its protein product is CASSQDQQSWTEAFF.

This clonotype came up many times. The genes are TRBV7-9 and TRBJ2-7; 9 nucleotides line up with TRBD1. Per germline, CDR1 SEHNR and CDR2 FQNEAQ (reference sequence). The V and J ends lost 5 bases and 2 bases, in that order; junction bases with no gene match: 10. The CDR3 consists of 16 residues. The CDR3 loop is CASSRVGQGVAYEQYF. CDR3 nucleotide sequence: TGTGCCAGCAGCCGTGTGGGACAGGGAGTTGCCTACGAGCAGTACTTC.

This clonotype came up a few times. The gene calls are TRBV14 and TRBJ1-1; no clear D. Trimming cost V 0 bases and J 7 bases, with 15 bases left between them. This CDR3 is 15 amino acids long. Germline loops: CDR1 SGHDN, CDR2 FVKESK. CDR3 protein: CASSQETNVWGEAFF. In DNA form, the CDR3 reads TGTGCCAGCAGCCAAGAAACAAATGTATGGGGTGAAGCTTTCTTT.

This clonotype was detected only a few times. The J gene is TRBJ1-2, the V gene TRBV5-6, with D possibly matching TRBD1 (5 bases). The CDR3 loop spans 13 amino acids. CDR1 is SGHDT, CDR2 YYEEEE, per germline. Trimming pared 4 bases from V and 6 bases from J, leaving 13 bases between. For the CDR3, the DNA is TGTGCCAGCAGCCAAGCCATGGGACATGGCTACACCTTC. This encodes CASSQAMGHGYTF.

This clonotype was counted between two and nine times. This rearrangement joins TRBV20-1 to TRBJ2-4; D is unresolved. This CDR3 has 13 amino acids. Germline V CDR1 and CDR2: DFQATT, SNEGSKA (reference sequence). Trimming removed 6 bases at V and 0 bases at J, with 9 bases between. CDR3 DNA: TGCAGTGCCCTACCTGAAGCCAAAAACATTCAGTACTTC. Protein sequence: CSALPEAKNIQYF.

The CDR3 DNA sequence: TGCGCCAGCAGCCACCCCGGGACTAGCGGGGAGCAAGAGACCCAGTACTTC. The encoded protein is CASSHPGTSGEQETQYF. The rearrangement joins TRBV4-1 to TRBJ2-5, with 13 nucleotides matching TRBD2. After removal of 3 bases from V and 2 bases from J, the junction contained 6 bases not matched to a gene. The CDR3 has 17 residues. The germline CDR1 and CDR2 sequences are MGHRA and YSYEKL.

The sample holds a few counts of this clonotype. The rearrangement uses TRBV27 and TRBJ2-1; tentatively, D is TRBD1 (6 bases). Trimming shortened V by 8 bases and J by 6 bases, and 20 bases separated the two germline ends. The CDR3 loop spans 15 amino acids. Germline V gene lookup returns CDR1 MNHEY and CDR2 SMNVEV (reference sequence). As DNA, the CDR3 is TGTGCCAGCCACTGGGGGCTCACACTGTCCAATGAGCAGTTCTTC. Amino acids: CASHWGLTLSNEQFF.

V is TRBV9 and J is TRBJ1-1; D is unclear. Looked up from germline, CDR1 is SGDLS and CDR2 is YYNGEE. V was shortened by 4 bases and J by 3 bases, with 19 bases between the two germline ends. The CDR3 runs 16 residues. For the CDR3, the DNA is TGTGCCAGCAGCCCGGACCGCCAAGTAACGGACACTGAAGCTTTCTTT. Translating gives CASSPDRQVTDTEAFF.

V gene TRBV2 combines with J gene TRBJ1-5, with a possible D match to TRBD1 (5 bases). The CDR3 is made up of 15 amino acids. The V and J ends lost 6 bases and 4 bases respectively, with 16 bases between them. Per the germline V gene, CDR1 is SNHLY and CDR2 is FYNNEI. The CDR3 protein is CASSERGRMNQPQHF. The DNA of the CDR3 is TGTGCCAGCAGCGAAAGGGGACGGATGAATCAGCCCCAGCATTTT. The whole variable domain, remainder taken from reference TRBV2 and TRBJ1-5, is EPEVTQTPSHQVTQMGQEVILRCVPISNHLYFYWYRQILGQKVEFLVSFYNNEISEKSEIFDDQFSVERPDGSNFTLKIRSTKLEDSAMYFCASSERGRMNQPQHFGDGTRLSIL.

This clonotype was detected only a few times. The V gene is TRBV12-3 or TRBV12-4, the J gene TRBJ1-5; perhaps TRBD1 as D (6 bases). Deletions cut 2 bases from V and 1 base from J, with 15 bases between. There are 17 residues in the CDR3. As DNA, the CDR3 is TGTGCCAGCAGTTTAATGGGGAGGGGGGTCAGCAATCAGCCCCAGCATTTT. Amino acid sequence: CASSLMGRGVSNQPQHF.